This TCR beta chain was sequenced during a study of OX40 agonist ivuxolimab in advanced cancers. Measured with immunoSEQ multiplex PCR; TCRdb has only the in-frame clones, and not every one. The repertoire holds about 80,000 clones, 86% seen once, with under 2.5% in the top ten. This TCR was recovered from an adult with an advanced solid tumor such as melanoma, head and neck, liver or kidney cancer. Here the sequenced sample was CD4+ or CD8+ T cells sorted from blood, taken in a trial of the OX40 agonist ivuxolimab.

CDR3 sequence: CASSLNHPRVLSGANVLTF. The CDR3 nucleotides read TGTGCCAGCAGCTTAAATCATCCCAGGGTTCTATCTGGGGCCAACGTCCTGACTTTC. The chain uses TRBV7-3 and TRBJ2-6; a possible D gene is TRBD1 (5 bases). CDR1 is SGHTA and CDR2 is FQGTGA in the germline V gene. V lost 1 base to trimming and J lost 1 base, with 17 bases between them. The CDR3 runs 19 residues.